What follows describes a single T cell receptor (beta chain). The target antigen is unknown. This specimen comes from a study of T-cell memory formation after mild COVID-19. Study summary: Largely, TCR clusters stayed within a single donor.

A 5'RACE reaction primed in the constant segment made cDNA libraries of TCR alpha and TCR beta, and these carried sample barcodes and UMIs. Each CDR3 protein is one row after TCRdb ran MiXCR on the 5' RACE reads. The repertoire holds 180,000 or so distinct CDR3 sequences, with 16% as singletons. Germline assignment: CDR1 DFQATT and CDR2 SNEGSKA (reference sequence). This CDR3 contains 16 residues. V lost 4 bases, J lost 5 bases, and 23 bases lay in between. Regarding the study as a whole: CD4+ clones that contracted lay mainly in CM and EM; CD8+ ones lay in EMRA. Memory cells collected pre-infection included some clones that later responded, suggesting cross-reactive memory joined.

This chain joins TRBV20-1 and TRBJ2-5; TRBD1 or TRBD2 may be the D gene (6 bases each). The receptor was isolated from an adult woman who had mild COVID-19 (a few samples of this study predate the infection). Cell type and time point are not known. Sequencing was carried out using PBMCs or a T cell subset sorted from them (not recorded which). The CDR3 region has the DNA TGCAGTGCTAAAGTCACGGGAGTCAGGGGTCTGGAGACCCAGTACTTC. This sequence encodes CSAKVTGVRGLETQYF.